These 5 T cell receptor beta chains were sequenced from one sample in a study of blood T cell repertoires in COVID-19. The data were produced by immunoSEQ multiplex PCR, yet TCRdb's version contains in-frame clones alone and is incomplete. Of about 320,000 clones listed, about 89% are singletons. The sample taken for sequencing was PBMCs or T cells enriched from blood (not recorded which). Receptors were obtained from a man in his sixties who had recovered from COVID-19.

The chain uses TRBV11-3 and TRBJ2-1; TRBD1 matches at 10 bases. The V and J ends lost 4 bases and 1 base, in that order; junction bases with no gene match: 1. Germline V gene data show CDR1 as SGHNT and CDR2 as YENEEA. This CDR3 region has 15 residues. The chain's CDR3 is CASSSGQGSYNEQFF. The CDR3 DNA is TGTGCCAGCAGCTCGGGACAGGGGTCCTACAATGAGCAGTTCTTC.

The rearrangement joins TRBV28 to TRBJ2-1, with 8 bases identical to TRBD2. V was pared by 8 bases and J by 6 bases, with 12 bases of the junction left unmatched. The germline V gene encodes CDR1 MDHEN and CDR2 SYDVKM. The CDR3 runs 15 residues. CDR3 in amino acids: CASADLSGGRNEQFF. DNA of the CDR3: TGTGCCAGCGCAGACCTTTCGGGAGGGCGCAATGAGCAGTTCTTC.

The chain links TRBV11-2 to TRBJ1-6; the D gene is possibly TRBD1 (6 bases). This CDR3 comprises 14 residues. The germline V and J ends were trimmed by 6 bases and 8 bases, with 14 bases remaining between them. Germline CDR1 and CDR2: SGHAT and FQNNGV. The DNA of the CDR3 is TGTGCCAGCAGAAGGGGGACCGGTGATTCACCCCTCCACTTT. Protein product: CASRRGTGDSPLHF.

The J gene is TRBJ2-5, the V gene TRBV7-9, with TRBD2 as a possible D gene (6 bases). The length of the CDR3 is 15 residues. The germline V gene encodes CDR1 SEHNR and CDR2 FQNEAQ (reference sequence). Deletions cut 1 base from V and 1 base from J, with 10 bases between. The CDR3 loop reads CASSLGAGFQETQYF. The DNA for the CDR3 is TGTGCCAGCAGCTTAGGAGCGGGTTTCCAAGAGACCCAGTACTTC.

The chain couples TRBV25-1 to TRBJ1-4, with D unresolved. The CDR3 contains 15 residues. Trimming took 5 bases from V and 4 from J, leaving 14 bases between them. The germline V gene encodes CDR1 MGHDK and CDR2 SYGVNS. The chain's CDR3 is CASSLTGKINEKLFF. Written as DNA, the CDR3 is TGTGCCAGCAGTCTCACCGGGAAGATTAATGAAAAACTGTTTTTT. Based on the CDR3 plus reference TRBV25-1 and TRBJ1-4, the full variable domain is EADIYQTPRYLVIGTGKKITLECSQTMGHDKMYWYQQDPGMELHLIHYSYGVNSTEKGDLSSESTVSRIRTEHFPLTLESARPSHTSQYLCASSLTGKINEKLFFGSGTQLSVL.